This record concerns one T cell receptor beta chain sequence. CDR3 size: 15 residues. Deletions cut 3 bases from V and 2 bases from J, with 13 bases between. The germline V gene encodes CDR1 SNHLY and CDR2 FYNNEI. Methods used by the authors: It was from reference gene primer amplification that nucleated cell counts were estimated. Sequencing was performed with immunoSEQ multiplex PCR; in TCRdb, only in-frame clones are kept and a portion is missing. The V and J calls and clone size were taken over from that table, and D and trimming were inferred from the DNA. This table holds over 120,000 clones, more than 70% found once. These data originate in a study of blood T cell repertoires in COVID-19. About the study: T cells, B-cell-depleted T cells, or PBMCs provided the cDNA or gDNA that served as material.

V is TRBV2 and J is TRBJ1-2, with D maybe TRBD1 (6 bases). The sample consisted of peripheral blood. This receptor was obtained from a human donor in a cohort sampled during active COVID-19. The CDR3 sequence: CASSDGWTVNYGYTF. The DNA for the CDR3 is TGTGCCAGCAGTGACGGGTGGACAGTCAACTATGGCTACACCTTC.